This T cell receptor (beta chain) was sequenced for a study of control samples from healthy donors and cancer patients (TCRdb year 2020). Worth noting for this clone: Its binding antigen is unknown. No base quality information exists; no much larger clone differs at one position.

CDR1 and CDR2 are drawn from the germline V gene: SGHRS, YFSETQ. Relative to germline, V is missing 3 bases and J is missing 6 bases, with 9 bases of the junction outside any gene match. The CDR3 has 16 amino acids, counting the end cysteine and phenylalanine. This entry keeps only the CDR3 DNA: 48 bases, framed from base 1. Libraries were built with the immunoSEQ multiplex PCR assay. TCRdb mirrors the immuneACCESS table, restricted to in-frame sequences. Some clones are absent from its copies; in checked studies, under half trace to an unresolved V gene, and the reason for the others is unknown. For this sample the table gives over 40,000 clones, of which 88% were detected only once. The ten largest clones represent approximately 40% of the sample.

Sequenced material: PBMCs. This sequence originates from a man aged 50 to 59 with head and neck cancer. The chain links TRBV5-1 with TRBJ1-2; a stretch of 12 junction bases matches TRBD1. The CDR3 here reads CASSSNRDRGRDGYTF. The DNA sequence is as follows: TGCGCCAGCAGCTCGAACCGGGACAGGGGGCGCGATGGCTACACCTTC.